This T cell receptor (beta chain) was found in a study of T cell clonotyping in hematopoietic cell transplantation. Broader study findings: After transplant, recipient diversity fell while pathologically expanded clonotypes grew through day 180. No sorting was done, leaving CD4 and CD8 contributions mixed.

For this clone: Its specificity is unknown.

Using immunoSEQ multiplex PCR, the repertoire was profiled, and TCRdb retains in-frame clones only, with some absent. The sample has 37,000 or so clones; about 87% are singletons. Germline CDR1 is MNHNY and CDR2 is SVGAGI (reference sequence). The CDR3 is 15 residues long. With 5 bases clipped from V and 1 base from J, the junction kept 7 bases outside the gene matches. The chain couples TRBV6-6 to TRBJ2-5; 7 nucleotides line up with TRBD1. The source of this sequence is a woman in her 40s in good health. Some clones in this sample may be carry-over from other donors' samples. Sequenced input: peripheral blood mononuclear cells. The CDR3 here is CASSPGQALQETQYF. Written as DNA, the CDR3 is TGTGCCAGCAGTCCAGGACAGGCCCTCCAAGAGACCCAGTACTTC.